At least ten counts were recorded for the clone carrying this TCR beta chain. The antigen is unknown. TCRdb re-called the 5' RACE reads through MiXCR, storing one row per CDR3 protein. The repertoire includes about 220,000 distinct CDR3 sequences, approximately 3% of them detected once, and around 3% sits in the top ten. CDR3 length: 14 amino acids. Trimming took off 5 bases at V and 3 bases at J, with 12 bases between the two ends. In germline, CDR1 is MDHEN, CDR2 SYDVKM. The entry originates in a study of T cells after yellow fever vaccination. Study observations and caveats: The booster response re-showed most primary clones: 96% CD4, approximately 90% CD8.

The clonotype comes from a young man who received the YFV17D yellow fever vaccine. The sample was CD4+ T cells sorted from PBMCs, taken 10 days after the yellow fever booster vaccination. This rearrangement joins TRBV28 to TRBJ2-3; D gene uncertain. Here the CDR3 reads CASSNDGVTDTQYF. The CDR3 DNA sequence: TGTGCCAGCAGTAATGACGGAGTAACAGATACGCAGTATTTT. The complete variable domain, with remaining parts taken from reference TRBV28 and TRBJ2-3, reads DVKVTQSSRYLVKRTGEKVFLECVQDMDHENMFWYRQDPGLGLRLIYFSYDVKMKEKGDIPEGYSVSREKKERFSLILESASTNQTSMYLCASSNDGVTDTQYFGPGTRLTVL.